One and the same sample provided the 20 T cell receptor beta chains below, sequenced in a study of blood T cell repertoires in COVID-19. The table came from immunoSEQ multiplex PCR; TCRdb's copy has only in-frame clones and leaves some out. This sample has about 310,000 clones, with about 87% found just once. The sequenced material came from peripheral blood. All receptors derive from a man between 65 and 85 years old with acute or convalescent COVID-19.

The CDR3 bases are TGTGCCAGCAGCTTAGAGGGGCAGGGACTCTCACCCCTCCACTTT. This gives the protein CASSLEGQGLSPLHF. The chain carries TRBV7-6 and TRBJ1-6; the D gene is possibly TRBD1 (5 bases). V shed 1 base and J shed 10 bases, with 14 bases lying between them. The CDR3 spans 15 residues. The germline CDR1 and CDR2 sequences are SGHVS and FNYEAQ. Combining the CDR3 with reference TRBV7-6 and TRBJ1-6 gives the whole variable domain GAGVSQSPRYKVTKRGQDVALRCDPISGHVSLYWYRQALGQGPEFLTYFNYEAQQDKSGLPNDRFSAERPEGSISTLTIQRTEQRDSAMYRCASSLEGQGLSPLHFGNGTRLTVT.

This sequence joins TRBV25-1 and TRBJ2-3, with D hard to call. The CDR3 has 12 residues. The germline gives CDR1 MGHDK, CDR2 SYGVNS. The V gene lost 4 bases and the J gene lost 9 bases, with 11 bases spanning the gap. The CDR3 sequence: CASSAPMGTQYF. The CDR3 DNA follows: TGTGCCAGCAGTGCCCCCATGGGCACGCAGTATTTT.

The chain couples TRBV4-1 to TRBJ2-7, with 7 bases fitting TRBD1. The germline V gene has CDR1 MGHRA and CDR2 YSYEKL. The CDR3 runs to 13 residues. The ends lost 5 bases at V and 3 bases at J; junction bases unmatched: 4. The CDR3 DNA is TGCGCCAGCAGCAACCGACAGGGCTACGAGCAGTACTTC. Translating it yields CASSNRQGYEQYF.

V usage is TRBV5-1 and J usage is TRBJ2-7, with 9 positions matching TRBD2. The germline gives CDR1 SGHRS, CDR2 YFSETQ. The CDR3 covers 15 residues. With 0 bases clipped from V and 3 bases from J, the junction kept 4 bases outside the gene matches. In nucleotides, the CDR3 is TGCGCCAGCAGCTTGGGTGGTAGCGGGGGCTACGAGCAGTACTTC. It yields the protein CASSLGGSGGYEQYF.

This chain connects TRBV28 to TRBJ2-7; D is perhaps TRBD2 (6 bases). CDR3 length: 15 residues. The germline V gene has CDR1 MDHEN and CDR2 SYDVKM. V lost 7 bases to trimming and J lost 3 bases, with 19 bases between them. The CDR3 sequence is CASNDPRGGSYEQYF. The CDR3 DNA follows: TGTGCCAGCAACGACCCCCGAGGAGGGAGCTACGAGCAGTACTTC. The whole variable domain, remainder taken from reference TRBV28 and TRBJ2-7, is DVKVTQSSRYLVKRTGEKVFLECVQDMDHENMFWYRQDPGLGLRLIYFSYDVKMKEKGDIPEGYSVSREKKERFSLILESASTNQTSMYLCASNDPRGGSYEQYFGPGTRLTVT.

The rearrangement links TRBV2 to TRBJ1-2; TRBD1 matches at 8 bases. CDR3 length: 13 residues. V lost 7 bases, J lost 6 bases, and 7 bases stayed unmatched. Germline loops: CDR1 SNHLY, CDR2 FYNNEI. The CDR3 nucleotides are TGTGCCAGCATATTGGACAGGGTTAATGGCTACACCTTC. Its protein product is CASILDRVNGYTF.

This clone was counted a single time. The chain is built from TRBV7-2 and TRBJ1-5; the D gene is possibly TRBD1 (6 bases). V lost 5 bases and J 8 bases, leaving 19 bases between the germline ends. Germline lookup yields CDR1 SGHTA and CDR2 FQGNSA. The CDR3 covers 15 residues. This chain's CDR3 is CASSPWDQGIEPQHF. Here the CDR3 DNA reads TGTGCCAGCAGCCCCTGGGACCAGGGGATAGAGCCCCAGCATTTT.

V gene TRBV18 combines with J gene TRBJ1-5; D ambiguous. Germline loops: CDR1 KGHSH, CDR2 LQKENI. Deletions cut 1 base from V and 3 bases from J, with 10 bases between. The length of the CDR3 is 15 residues. CDR3 DNA: TGTGCCAGCTCACCACAGGGAGGAGTCAATCAGCCCCAGCATTTT. Translation gives CASSPQGGVNQPQHF.

This clone was found once. The chain has TRBV5-1 and TRBJ1-1; 10 bases align to TRBD1. V shed 3 bases, J shed 7 bases, and the junction held 9 bases outside the gene matches. The CDR3 consists of 15 residues. Per germline, CDR1 SGHRS and CDR2 YFSETQ. CDR3 sequence: CASSWTGGNFIEAFF. The DNA for the CDR3 is TGCGCCAGCAGCTGGACAGGGGGGAACTTTATTGAAGCTTTCTTT. The variable domain in full, with the rest retrieved from reference TRBV5-1 and TRBJ1-1, is KAGVTQTPRYLIKTRGQQVTLSCSPISGHRSVSWYQQTPGQGLQFLFEYFSETQRNKGNFPGRFSGRQFSNSRSEMNVSTLELGDSALYLCASSWTGGNFIEAFFGQGTRLTVV.

The chain uses TRBV5-6 and TRBJ2-1; D remains unclear. The CDR3 totals 13 residues. Trimming took 0 bases from V and 9 from J, leaving 10 bases between them. The germline V gene has CDR1 SGHDT and CDR2 YYEEEE. CDR3 sequence reads: CASSLGGLSEQFF. The CDR3 DNA sequence: TGTGCCAGCAGCTTGGGAGGTTTAAGTGAGCAGTTCTTC.

V and J are TRBV27 and TRBJ1-2; D ambiguous. The CDR3 is 14 residues long. Trimming took off 2 bases at V and 3 bases at J, with 10 bases between the two ends. CDR1 is MNHEY, CDR2 SMNVEV, per germline (reference sequence). The CDR3: CASSLREGYYGYTF. The CDR3 bases are TGTGCCAGCAGTTTAAGGGAGGGATACTATGGCTACACCTTC.

The V and J genes are TRBV13 and TRBJ1-1; weak D call: TRBD1 (6 bases). The CDR3 has 14 amino acids. V was cut by 4 bases and J by 11 bases, with 20 bases left in between. Germline V gene lookup returns CDR1 PRHDT and CDR2 FYEKMQ (reference sequence). The CDR3: CASSSREEGVWAFF. In DNA form, the CDR3 reads TGTGCCAGCAGCTCCCGGGAAGAGGGGGTTTGGGCTTTCTTT.

The chain is built from TRBV7-8 and TRBJ1-1; 8 nucleotides align to TRBD1. This CDR3 is 13 amino acids long. The germline V gene encodes CDR1 SGHVS and CDR2 FQNEAQ. The trim removed 3 bases at V and 7 bases at J, leaving 4 bases unmatched. This CDR3 is CASSLGTGFEAFF. The CDR3 DNA reads TGTGCCAGCAGCTTGGGGACAGGCTTTGAAGCTTTCTTT.

In regard to this clone: Other DNA sequences within the sample encode an identical CDR3. The chain carries TRBV28 and TRBJ2-7; TRBD2 agrees at 13 bases. Germline lookup yields CDR1 MDHEN and CDR2 SYDVKM. The CDR3 sequence is 14 residues long. The trim removed 5 bases at V and 4 bases at J, leaving 2 bases unmatched. DNA for the CDR3: TGTGCCAGCAGTCCGACTAGCGGGAGGTACGAGCAGTACTTC. This sequence encodes CASSPTSGRYEQYF.

This clone was seen only once. The rearrangement uses TRBV24-1 and TRBJ2-7, with 10 bases matching TRBD1. Germline loops: CDR1 KGHDR, CDR2 SFDVKD. V shed 2 bases, J shed 5 bases, and the junction held 8 bases outside the gene matches. There are 16 residues in the CDR3. CDR3 region: CATSDSGTGVFDEQYF. For the CDR3, the DNA is TGTGCCACCAGTGATTCCGGGACAGGGGTCTTCGACGAGCAGTACTTC.

The chain joins TRBV28 to TRBJ2-7; 8 bases agree with TRBD1. Germline V gene data show CDR1 as MDHEN and CDR2 as SYDVKM. The length of the CDR3 is 14 residues. With V trimmed by 5 bases and J by 3 bases, 6 bases remained unmatched. As DNA, the CDR3 is TGTGCCAGCAGTCCCTGGGACAGGCTCTACGAGCAGTACTTC. Its translation: CASSPWDRLYEQYF.

The table lists this clone with a count of one. The rearrangement links TRBV2 to TRBJ1-2; a possible D gene is TRBD1 (5 bases). Germline values: CDR1 SNHLY, CDR2 FYNNEI. The CDR3 sequence is 13 residues long. Trimming took 0 bases from V and 7 from J, leaving 9 bases between them. In DNA form, the CDR3 reads TGTGCCAGCAGTGAAGCGCTAGGGGTTGGCTACACCTTC. Protein product: CASSEALGVGYTF.

This chain links TRBV10-3 with TRBJ1-5; D gene ambiguous. Germline-derived CDR1 and CDR2 are ENHRY and SYGVKD. The germline V and J ends were trimmed by 3 bases and 6 bases, with 6 bases remaining between them. This CDR3 comprises 12 residues. CDR3 coding DNA: TGTGCCATCAGTGACAGCGGTCAGCCCCAGCATTTT. It translates to CAISDSGQPQHF.

This chain connects TRBV6-4 to TRBJ2-2, with no clear D. Per germline, CDR1 MRHNA and CDR2 SNTAGT. Trimming stripped 6 bases from V and 1 base from J, with 9 bases between. The CDR3 sequence is 14 residues long. Here the CDR3 DNA reads TGTGCCAGCAGGGCAGGTCAGAACACCGGGGAGCTGTTTTTT. Its protein product is CASRAGQNTGELFF.

This chain links TRBV7-9 with TRBJ2-1; D is uncertain. The ends were cut back, 5 bases at V and 5 bases at J, with 10 bases in the middle. Looked up from germline, CDR1 is SEHNR and CDR2 is FQNEAQ (reference sequence). The CDR3 covers 13 residues. For the CDR3, the DNA is TGTGCCAGCAGCCCTCGGGTGAACAATGAGCAGTTCTTC. This codes for CASSPRVNNEQFF. Combining the CDR3 with reference TRBV7-9 and TRBJ2-1 gives the whole variable domain DTGVSQNPRHKITKRGQNVTFRCDPISEHNRLYWYRQTLGQGPEFLTYFQNEAQLEKSRLLSDRFSAERPKGSFSTLEIQRTEQGDSAMYLCASSPRVNNEQFFGPGTRLTVL.